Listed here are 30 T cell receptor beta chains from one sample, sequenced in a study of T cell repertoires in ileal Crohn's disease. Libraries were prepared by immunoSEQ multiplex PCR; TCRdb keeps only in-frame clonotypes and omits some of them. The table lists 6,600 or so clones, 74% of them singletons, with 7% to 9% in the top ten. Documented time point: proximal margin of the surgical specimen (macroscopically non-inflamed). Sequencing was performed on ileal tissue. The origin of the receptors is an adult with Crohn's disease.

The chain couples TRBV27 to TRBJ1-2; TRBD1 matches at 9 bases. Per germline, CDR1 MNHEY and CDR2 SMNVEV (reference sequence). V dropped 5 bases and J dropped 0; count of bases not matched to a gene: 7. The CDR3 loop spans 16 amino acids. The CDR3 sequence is CASSPVGQGPNYGYTF. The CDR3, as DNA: TGTGCCAGCAGTCCCGTAGGACAGGGGCCTAACTATGGCTACACCTTC.

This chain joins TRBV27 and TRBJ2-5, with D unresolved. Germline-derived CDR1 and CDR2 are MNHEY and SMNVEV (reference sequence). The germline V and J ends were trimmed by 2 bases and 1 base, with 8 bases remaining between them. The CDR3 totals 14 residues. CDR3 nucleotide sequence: TGTGCCAGCAGTTTAACGGCCAGCCAAGAGACCCAGTACTTC. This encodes CASSLTASQETQYF.

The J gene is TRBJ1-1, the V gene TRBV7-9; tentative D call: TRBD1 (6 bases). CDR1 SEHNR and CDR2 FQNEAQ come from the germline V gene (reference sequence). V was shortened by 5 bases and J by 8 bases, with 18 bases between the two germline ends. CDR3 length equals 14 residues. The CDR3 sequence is CASSRWQGMEEAFF. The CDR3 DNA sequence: TGTGCCAGCAGCCGGTGGCAGGGGATGGAGGAAGCTTTCTTT.

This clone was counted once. The CDR3 loop is CASSLSTGFSYEQYF. Here the CDR3 DNA reads TGTGCCAGCAGTTTATCGACAGGGTTCAGTTACGAGCAGTACTTC. The rearrangement uses TRBV28 and TRBJ2-7; 7 bases match TRBD1. Looked up from germline, CDR1 is MDHEN and CDR2 is SYDVKM. V was clipped by 1 base and J by 4 bases; unmatched bases: 7. This CDR3 spans 15 amino acids.

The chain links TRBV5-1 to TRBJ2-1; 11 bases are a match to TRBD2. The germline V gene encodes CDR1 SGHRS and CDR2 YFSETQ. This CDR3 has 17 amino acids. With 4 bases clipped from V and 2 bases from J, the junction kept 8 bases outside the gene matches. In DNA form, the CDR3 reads TGCGCCAGCAGCCCACTCAATAGCGGGAGGGCCTACAATGAGCAGTTCTTC. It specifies CASSPLNSGRAYNEQFF.

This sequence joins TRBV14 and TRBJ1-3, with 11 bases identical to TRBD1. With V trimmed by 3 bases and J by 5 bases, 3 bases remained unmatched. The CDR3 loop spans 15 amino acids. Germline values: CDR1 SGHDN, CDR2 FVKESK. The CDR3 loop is CASSHVDRGRNTIYF. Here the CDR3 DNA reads TGTGCCAGCAGCCATGTGGACAGGGGGCGAAACACCATATATTTT. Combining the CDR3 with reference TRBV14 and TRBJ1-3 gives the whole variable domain EAGVTQFPSHSVIEKGQTVTLRCDPISGHDNLYWYRRVMGKEIKFLLHFVKESKQDESGMPNNRFLAERTGGTYSTLKVQPAELEDSGVYFCASSHVDRGRNTIYFGEGSWLTVV.

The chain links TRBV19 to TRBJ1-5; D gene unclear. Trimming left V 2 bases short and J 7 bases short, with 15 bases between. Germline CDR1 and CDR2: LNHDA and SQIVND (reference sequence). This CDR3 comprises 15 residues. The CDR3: CASSIQVGSVQPQHF. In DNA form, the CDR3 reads TGTGCCAGTAGTATACAGGTAGGCTCCGTACAGCCCCAGCATTTT.

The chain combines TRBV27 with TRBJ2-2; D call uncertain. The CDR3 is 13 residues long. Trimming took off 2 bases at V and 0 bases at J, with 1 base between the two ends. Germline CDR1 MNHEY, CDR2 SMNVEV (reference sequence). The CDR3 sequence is CASSLANTGELFF. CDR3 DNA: TGTGCCAGCAGTTTAGCGAACACCGGGGAGCTGTTTTTT.

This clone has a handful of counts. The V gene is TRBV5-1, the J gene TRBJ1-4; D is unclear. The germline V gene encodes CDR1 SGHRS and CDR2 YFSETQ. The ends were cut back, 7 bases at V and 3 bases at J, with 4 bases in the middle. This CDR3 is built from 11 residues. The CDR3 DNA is TGCGCCAGCGCTGCTAATGAAAAACTGTTTTTT. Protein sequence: CASAANEKLFF.

In nucleotides, the CDR3 is TGTGCCTGGAGCCCCGGACAGTATCGGGAGCAGTACTTC. It encodes CAWSPGQYREQYF. The J gene is TRBJ2-7, the V gene TRBV30; tentative D call: TRBD1 (6 bases). Trimming cost V 3 bases and J 7 bases, with 16 bases left between them. In germline, CDR1 is GTSNPN, CDR2 SVGIG (reference sequence). The CDR3 sequence is 13 residues long. Combining the CDR3 with reference TRBV30 and TRBJ2-7 gives the whole variable domain SQTIHQWPATLVQPVGSPLSLECTVEGTSNPNLYWYRQAAGRGLQLLFYSVGIGQISSEVPQNLSASRPQDRQFILSSKKLLLSDSGFYLCAWSPGQYREQYFGPGTRLTVT.

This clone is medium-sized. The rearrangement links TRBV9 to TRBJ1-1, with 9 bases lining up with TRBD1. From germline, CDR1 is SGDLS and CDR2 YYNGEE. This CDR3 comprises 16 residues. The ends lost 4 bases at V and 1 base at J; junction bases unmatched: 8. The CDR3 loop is CASSSTGGPSNTEAFF. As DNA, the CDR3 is TGTGCCAGCAGCTCAACAGGGGGCCCTTCGAACACTGAAGCTTTCTTT.

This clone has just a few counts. The CDR3 is CASSSTGGRADEQFF. CDR3 DNA: TGTGCCAGCAGCTCGACAGGGGGTCGCGCAGATGAGCAGTTCTTC. The chain employs TRBV7-9 and TRBJ2-1; 9 bases align to TRBD1. The CDR3 has 15 amino acids. V shed 4 bases and J 8 bases; nucleotides not matched to a gene: 9. CDR1 and CDR2 from the germline V gene are SEHNR and FQNEAQ (reference sequence). Full variable domain (missing parts from reference TRBV7-9 and TRBJ2-1): DTGVSQNPRHKITKRGQNVTFRCDPISEHNRLYWYRQTLGQGPEFLTYFQNEAQLEKSRLLSDRFSAERPKGSFSTLEIQRTEQGDSAMYLCASSSTGGRADEQFFGPGTRLTVL.

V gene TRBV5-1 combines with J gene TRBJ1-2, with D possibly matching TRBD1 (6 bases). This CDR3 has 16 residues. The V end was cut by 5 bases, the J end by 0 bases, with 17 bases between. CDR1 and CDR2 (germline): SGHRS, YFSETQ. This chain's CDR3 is CASSESRGRANYGYTF. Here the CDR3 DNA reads TGCGCCAGCAGTGAATCGAGGGGGAGGGCTAACTATGGCTACACCTTC.

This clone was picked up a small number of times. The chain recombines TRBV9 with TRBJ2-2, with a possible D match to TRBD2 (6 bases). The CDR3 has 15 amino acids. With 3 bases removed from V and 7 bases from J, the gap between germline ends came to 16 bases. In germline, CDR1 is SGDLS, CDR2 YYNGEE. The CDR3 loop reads CASSAEGLANGELFF. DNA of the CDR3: TGTGCCAGCAGCGCGGAGGGATTAGCCAACGGGGAGCTGTTTTTT.

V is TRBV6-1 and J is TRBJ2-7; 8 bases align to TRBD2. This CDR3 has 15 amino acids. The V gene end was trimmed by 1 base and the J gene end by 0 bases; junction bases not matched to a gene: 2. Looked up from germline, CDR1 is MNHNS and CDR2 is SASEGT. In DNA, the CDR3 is TGTGCCAGCAGTGAAGGACTAGCGAGCTCCTACGAGCAGTACTTC. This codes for CASSEGLASSYEQYF.

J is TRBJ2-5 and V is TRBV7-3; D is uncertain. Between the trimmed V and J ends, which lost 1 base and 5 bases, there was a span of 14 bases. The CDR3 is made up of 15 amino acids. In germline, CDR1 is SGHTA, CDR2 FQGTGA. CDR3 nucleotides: TGTGCCAGCAGCTTAATACCCGGACCTAGGGAGACCCAGTACTTC. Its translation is CASSLIPGPRETQYF.

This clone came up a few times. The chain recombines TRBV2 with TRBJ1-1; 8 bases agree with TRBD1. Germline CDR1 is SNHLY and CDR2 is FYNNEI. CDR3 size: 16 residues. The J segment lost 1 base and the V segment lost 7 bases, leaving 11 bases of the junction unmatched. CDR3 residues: CASKLQGASTNTEAFF. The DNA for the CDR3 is TGTGCCAGCAAACTCCAGGGGGCCTCTACGAACACTGAAGCTTTCTTT.

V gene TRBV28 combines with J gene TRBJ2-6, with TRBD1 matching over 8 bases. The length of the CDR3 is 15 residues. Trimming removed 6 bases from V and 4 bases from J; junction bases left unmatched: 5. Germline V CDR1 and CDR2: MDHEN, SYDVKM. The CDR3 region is CASSSTGDGANVLTF. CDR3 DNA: TGTGCCAGCAGCTCGACAGGGGACGGGGCCAACGTCCTGACTTTC.

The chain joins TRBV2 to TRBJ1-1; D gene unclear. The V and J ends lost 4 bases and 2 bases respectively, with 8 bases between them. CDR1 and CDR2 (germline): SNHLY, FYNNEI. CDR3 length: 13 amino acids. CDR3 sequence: CASSGPLNTEAFF. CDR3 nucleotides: TGTGCCAGCAGTGGGCCGTTAAACACTGAAGCTTTCTTT.

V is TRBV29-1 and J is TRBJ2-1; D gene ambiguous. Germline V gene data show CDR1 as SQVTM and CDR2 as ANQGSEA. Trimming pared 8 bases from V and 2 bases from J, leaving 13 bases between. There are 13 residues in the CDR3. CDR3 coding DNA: TGCAGCCTCATCACCCCTACCTACAATGAGCAGTTCTTC. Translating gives CSLITPTYNEQFF.

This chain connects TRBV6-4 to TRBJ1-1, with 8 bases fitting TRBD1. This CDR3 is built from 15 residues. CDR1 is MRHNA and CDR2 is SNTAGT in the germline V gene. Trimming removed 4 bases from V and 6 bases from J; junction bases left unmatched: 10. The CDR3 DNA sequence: TGTGCCAGCAGTGCAGGCGGACAGGGTACCTCTGAAGCTTTCTTT. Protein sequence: CASSAGGQGTSEAFF.

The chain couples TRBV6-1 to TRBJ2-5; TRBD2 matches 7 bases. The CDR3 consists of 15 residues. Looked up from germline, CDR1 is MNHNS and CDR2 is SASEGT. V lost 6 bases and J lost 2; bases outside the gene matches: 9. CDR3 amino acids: CASSALAETQETQYF. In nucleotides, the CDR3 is TGTGCCAGCAGCGCGCTAGCGGAAACACAAGAGACCCAGTACTTC.

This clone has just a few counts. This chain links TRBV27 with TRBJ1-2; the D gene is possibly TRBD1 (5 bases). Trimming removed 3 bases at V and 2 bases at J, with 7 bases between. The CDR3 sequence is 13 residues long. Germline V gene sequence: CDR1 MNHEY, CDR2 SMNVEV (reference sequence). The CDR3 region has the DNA TGTGCCAGCAGTTTGGGGGGGAACTATGGCTACACCTTC. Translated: CASSLGGNYGYTF.

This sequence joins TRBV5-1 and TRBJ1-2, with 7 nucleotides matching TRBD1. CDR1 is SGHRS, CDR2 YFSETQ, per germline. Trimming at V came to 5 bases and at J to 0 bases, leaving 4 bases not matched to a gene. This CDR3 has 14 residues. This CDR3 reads CASSFDRANYGYTF. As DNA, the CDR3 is TGCGCCAGCAGTTTCGACAGGGCTAACTATGGCTACACCTTC.

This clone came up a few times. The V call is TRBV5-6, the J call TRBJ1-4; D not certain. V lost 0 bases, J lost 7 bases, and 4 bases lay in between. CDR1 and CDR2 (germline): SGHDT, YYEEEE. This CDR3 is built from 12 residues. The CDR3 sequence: CASSLDREKLFF. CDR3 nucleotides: TGTGCCAGCAGCTTGGACCGTGAAAAACTGTTTTTT.

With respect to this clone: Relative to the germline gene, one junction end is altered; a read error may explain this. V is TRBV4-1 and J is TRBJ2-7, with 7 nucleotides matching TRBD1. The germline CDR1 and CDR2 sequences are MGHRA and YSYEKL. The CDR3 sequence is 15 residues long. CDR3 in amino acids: CASSQAADRRYEQYF. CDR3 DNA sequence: TGCGCCAGCAGTCAAGCTGCGGACAGGCGGTACGAGCAGTACTTC.

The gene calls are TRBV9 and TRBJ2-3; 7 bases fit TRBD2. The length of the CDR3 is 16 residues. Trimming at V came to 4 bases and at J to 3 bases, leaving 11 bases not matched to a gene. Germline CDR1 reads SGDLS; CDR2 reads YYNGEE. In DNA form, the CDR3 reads TGTGCCAGCAGCCGCTCTAGCGGTAGGCAGACAGATACGCAGTATTTT. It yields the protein CASSRSSGRQTDTQYF.

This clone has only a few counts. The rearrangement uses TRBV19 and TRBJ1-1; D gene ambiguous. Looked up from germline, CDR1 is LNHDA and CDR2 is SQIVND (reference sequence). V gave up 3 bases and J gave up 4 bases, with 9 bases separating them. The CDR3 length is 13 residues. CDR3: CASSIKGFTEAFF. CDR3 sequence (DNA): TGTGCCAGTAGTATTAAGGGATTCACTGAAGCTTTCTTT.

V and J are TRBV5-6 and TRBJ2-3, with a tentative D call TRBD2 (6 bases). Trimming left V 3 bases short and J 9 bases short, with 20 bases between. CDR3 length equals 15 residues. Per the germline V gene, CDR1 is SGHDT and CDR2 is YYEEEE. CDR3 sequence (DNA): TGTGCCAGCAGCTCACCGATAGCGGACCAGATAACGCAGTATTTT. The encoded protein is CASSSPIADQITQYF.

CDR3 nucleotides: TGTGCCAGCAGCTTAGGTCAGGGACGCGAGCAGTACTTC. Translating gives CASSLGQGREQYF. V gene TRBV11-2 combines with J gene TRBJ2-7; the D gene could be TRBD1 or TRBD2 (5 bases each). CDR1 and CDR2 from the germline V gene are SGHAT and FQNNGV. V was cut by 1 base and J by 6 bases, with 10 bases left in between. The CDR3 totals 13 residues.